This T cell receptor beta chain was sequenced for a study of blood T cell repertoires in COVID-19. Profiled with immunoSEQ multiplex PCR; TCRdb holds only in-frame clones, not every one. The repertoire consists of tens of thousands of clones, with roughly 84% occurring once and the leading ten covering about 35%. Germline CDR1 and CDR2: SNHLY and FYNNEI. V was pared by 6 bases and J by 6 bases, with 11 bases between. This CDR3 comprises 13 residues. This rearrangement joins TRBV2 to TRBJ2-2; D remains ambiguous. The clonotype was recovered from a man between 65 and 79 years old with active COVID-19. The sequenced material came from peripheral blood. The CDR3 coding sequence is TGTGCCAGCAGCCTGACTGGTCCCGGGGAGCTGTTTTTT. It is translated as CASSLTGPGELFF.